The 26 T cell receptor beta chains listed next were all sequenced from one sample in a study of post-analysis software for immune sequencing data. Antigens of these TCRs are unknown. Incorporated into the TCR beta cDNA libraries were unique molecular identifiers, which served to reduce PCR and sequencing biases. TCRdb called the PCR reads again in MiXCR, with one record for every CDR3 protein. The sample lists about 810,000 distinct CDR3 sequences, approximately 57% seen once, with approximately 4.3% in the top ten. Study observations and caveats: A few TRBV segments appeared more often in patients than in controls, and TRBV5-6, TRBV5-1 and TRBV20-1 were among these.

Material: blood. The receptor set was obtained from a girl aged 10 to 17 with multiple sclerosis.

The rearrangement links TRBV5-5 to TRBJ2-3; D might be TRBD2 (6 bases). The V gene's germline CDR1 is SGHKS and CDR2 YYEKEE (reference sequence). The CDR3 is made up of 15 amino acids. Trimming took off 5 bases at V and 6 bases at J, with 19 bases between the two ends. In nucleotides, the CDR3 is TGTGCCAGCAGGGGCGCAGGAGGGGCTACGGATACGCAGTATTTT. Protein sequence: CASRGAGGATDTQYF.

The V gene is TRBV4-1, the J gene TRBJ1-1; no reliable D call. This CDR3 region has 15 residues. Trimming pared 0 bases from V and 3 bases from J, leaving 11 bases between. Germline assignment: CDR1 MGHRA and CDR2 YSYEKL. The CDR3 coding sequence is TGCGCCAGCAGCCAAGAAGAAGGGCGAGACACTGAAGCTTTCTTT. This codes for CASSQEEGRDTEAFF.

The rearrangement joins TRBV7-8 to TRBJ2-1; D ambiguous. V lost 1 base and J 7 bases, leaving 11 bases between the germline ends. Germline V CDR1 and CDR2: SGHVS, FQNEAQ. The CDR3 contains 14 residues. CDR3 sequence: CASSLEVGSNEQFF. The CDR3 DNA sequence: TGTGCCAGCAGCTTAGAGGTGGGGTCAAATGAGCAGTTCTTC. The variable domain in full, with the rest retrieved from reference TRBV7-8 and TRBJ2-1, is GAGVSQSPRYKVAKRGQDVALRCDPISGHVSLFWYQQALGQGPEFLTYFQNEAQLDKSGLPSDRFFAERPEGSVSTLKIQRTQQEDSAVYLCASSLEVGSNEQFFGPGTRLTVL.

This clonotype was counted only a few times. The rearrangement links TRBV12-3 or TRBV12-4 to TRBJ1-5; D remains unclear. The V end was cut by 0 bases, the J end by 7 bases, with 10 bases between. This CDR3 has 14 amino acids. The CDR3 nucleotides are TGTGCCAGCAGTTTAGCCTGGTTGGGGCAGCCCCAGCATTTT. Translated: CASSLAWLGQPQHF.

The rearrangement links TRBV27 to TRBJ1-2; D may be TRBD1 (6 bases). From germline, CDR1 is MNHEY and CDR2 SMNVEV (reference sequence). V was cut by 6 bases and J by 6 bases, with 20 bases left in between. The CDR3 runs 15 residues. CDR3 residues: CASRGVAGALHGYTF. CDR3 sequence (DNA): TGTGCCAGCAGGGGGGTCGCGGGGGCGCTTCATGGCTACACCTTC.

This rearrangement joins TRBV7-6 to TRBJ2-7; no reliable D call. V was shortened by 6 bases and J by 0 bases, with 18 bases between the two germline ends. CDR1 SGHVS and CDR2 FNYEAQ come from the germline V gene. CDR3 length: 16 residues. CDR3 region: CASSSLPLGSSYEQYF. The CDR3 DNA is TGTGCCAGCAGTTCTCTTCCTCTCGGCAGCTCCTACGAGCAGTACTTC.

This clonotype has only a few counts. The chain is built from TRBV5-1 and TRBJ2-7, with 8 bases matching TRBD1. Trimming took 4 bases from V and 4 from J; bases not matched to a gene: 7. The germline V gene encodes CDR1 SGHRS and CDR2 YFSETQ. The CDR3 covers 14 residues. The CDR3 sequence is CASSRTGMGYEQYF. For the CDR3, the DNA is TGCGCCAGCAGCCGGACAGGGATGGGGTACGAGCAGTACTTC. Full variable domain (remainder filled in from reference TRBV5-1 and TRBJ2-7): KAGVTQTPRYLIKTRGQQVTLSCSPISGHRSVSWYQQTPGQGLQFLFEYFSETQRNKGNFPGRFSGRQFSNSRSEMNVSTLELGDSALYLCASSRTGMGYEQYFGPGTRLTVT.

There are a few counts of this clonotype. The chain uses TRBV27 and TRBJ1-2, with D possibly matching TRBD1 (5 bases). This CDR3 contains 14 residues. Germline V gene lookup returns CDR1 MNHEY and CDR2 SMNVEV (reference sequence). V gave up 4 bases and J gave up 5 bases, with 14 bases separating them. CDR3 DNA: TGTGCCAGCAGTTCGGTCTTGGGGGGATATGGCTACACCTTC. Amino acid sequence: CASSSVLGGYGYTF.

This clonotype was seen a few times. This CDR3 reads CASTKNPPQDALSPDTQYF. In DNA form, the CDR3 reads TGTGCCAGCACGAAAAACCCTCCACAAGATGCTCTGTCCCCAGATACGCAGTATTTT. V usage is TRBV6-1 and J usage is TRBJ2-3; no firm D call. CDR3 length: 19 residues. Germline V lookup: CDR1 MNHNS, CDR2 SASEGT. V was shortened by 7 bases and J by 4 bases, with 30 bases between the two germline ends.

The CDR3 nucleotides read TGTGCCAGCAAAACGGGGGGGCCCTACAATGAGCAGTTCTTC. It encodes CASKTGGPYNEQFF. The chain links TRBV6-5 to TRBJ2-1; 8 nucleotides agree with TRBD2. The V segment lost 7 bases and the J segment 2 bases; nucleotides outside the gene matches: 4. The CDR3 has 14 residues. Germline V CDR1 and CDR2: MNHEY, SVGAGI.

The gene calls are TRBV5-1 and TRBJ2-7; TRBD2 matches at 8 bases. CDR3 size: 15 residues. The V and J ends lost 4 bases and 6 bases, in that order; junction bases with no gene match: 12. Germline V gene sequence: CDR1 SGHRS, CDR2 YFSETQ. CDR3 coding DNA: TGCGCCAGCAGCGTCGAAAGCGGGGGAGTGAGCGAGCAGTACTTC. Translated, it gives CASSVESGGVSEQYF.

This clonotype was detected only once. The chain combines TRBV5-1 with TRBJ1-5; D is uncertain. CDR3 length equals 15 residues. Trimming removed 4 bases at V and 0 bases at J, with 11 bases between. Germline CDR1 and CDR2: SGHRS and YFSETQ. CDR3 DNA sequence: TGCGCCAGCAGCCCGGCCCCACTTAGCAATCAGCCCCAGCATTTT. It is translated as CASSPAPLSNQPQHF.

The rearrangement links TRBV15 to TRBJ2-2, with D tentatively TRBD2 (5 bases). Trimming cost V 0 bases and J 5 bases, with 25 bases left between them. Per germline, CDR1 LNHNV and CDR2 YYDKDF (reference sequence). The CDR3 is 20 amino acids. The CDR3 spells CATSRDSPGRTWRRTGELFF. CDR3 coding DNA: TGTGCCACCAGCAGAGATTCGCCGGGGAGAACCTGGAGAAGGACCGGGGAGCTGTTTTTT.

V usage is TRBV5-1 and J usage is TRBJ2-2; D gene unclear. V lost 0 bases to trimming and J lost 4 bases, with 4 bases between them. CDR1 is SGHRS and CDR2 is YFSETQ in the germline V gene. There are 13 residues in the CDR3. CDR3 amino acids: CASSLEVTGELFF. In DNA form, the CDR3 reads TGCGCCAGCAGCTTGGAGGTCACCGGGGAGCTGTTTTTT.

The sample holds one count of this clonotype. An end of the junction differs from the germline gene, which may be a read error. The chain employs TRBV5-1 and TRBJ2-1; D unresolved. The V gene's germline CDR1 is SGHRS and CDR2 YFSETQ. There are 15 residues in the CDR3. CDR3: CANSMGRRSYNEQFF. For the CDR3, the DNA is TGCGCCAACAGCATGGGCAGGAGATCCTACAATGAGCAGTTCTTC. Based on the CDR3 plus reference TRBV5-1 and TRBJ2-1, the full variable domain is KAGVTQTPRYLIKTRGQQVTLSCSPISGHRSVSWYQQTPGQGLQFLFEYFSETQRNKGNFPGRFSGRQFSNSRSEMNVSTLELGDSALYLCANSMGRRSYNEQFFGPGTRLTVL.

This clonotype was observed a few times. The chain combines TRBV5-1 with TRBJ2-1; possibly TRBD1 for D (5 bases). V shed 0 bases and J shed 4 bases, with 20 bases lying between them. The germline gives CDR1 SGHRS, CDR2 YFSETQ. This CDR3 has 18 residues. CDR3 sequence (DNA): TGCGCCAGCAGCTTGGGAGACTCAGGGCGCCCTAAATACAATGAGCAGTTCTTC. It specifies CASSLGDSGRPKYNEQFF.

The V gene is TRBV12-3 or TRBV12-4, the J gene TRBJ2-5, with 7 bases that match TRBD2. CDR3 size: 13 residues. With 6 bases clipped from V and 4 bases from J, the junction kept 5 bases outside the gene matches. CDR3 in amino acids: CASRVSGGETQYF. The CDR3 DNA is TGTGCCAGCAGGGTTTCGGGGGGAGAGACCCAGTACTTC.

This clonotype occurred a few times. The rearrangement links TRBV12-3 or TRBV12-4 to TRBJ2-1; 9 bases align to TRBD2. The V gene end was trimmed by 6 bases and the J gene end by 1 base; junction bases not matched to a gene: 16. This CDR3 spans 19 amino acids. As DNA, the CDR3 is TGTGCCAGCAGCTCGCACCGCCGAGATAGCGGGAGTTCCTACAATGAGCAGTTCTTC. It encodes CASSSHRRDSGSSYNEQFF.

This clonotype has more than one count but fewer than ten. The chain employs TRBV29-1 and TRBJ1-6; possibly TRBD1 for D (6 bases). The CDR3 consists of 13 residues. Germline CDR1 SQVTM, CDR2 ANQGSEA. Trimming removed 4 bases from V and 7 bases from J, with 11 bases in between. CDR3 region: CSVGQGPNSPLHF. In DNA form, the CDR3 reads TGCAGCGTTGGGCAGGGGCCGAATTCACCCCTCCACTTT.

The CDR3 nucleotides read TGTGCCAGCAGCCTAGGCCTGGGGAGGAACACTGAAGCTTTCTTT. Protein: CASSLGLGRNTEAFF. V gene TRBV7-3 combines with J gene TRBJ1-1; D is unclear. CDR3 length: 15 amino acids. Germline CDR1 is SGHTA and CDR2 is FQGTGA. V gave up 5 bases and J gave up 1 base, with 14 bases separating them.

V is TRBV2 and J is TRBJ2-7; D might be TRBD2 (5 bases). Germline-derived CDR1 and CDR2 are SNHLY and FYNNEI. With 7 bases removed from V and 3 bases from J, the gap between germline ends came to 10 bases. This CDR3 spans 12 amino acids. The CDR3: CASKGAGYEQYF. As DNA, the CDR3 is TGTGCCAGCAAAGGTGCGGGCTACGAGCAGTACTTC. Complete variable domain (other parts from reference TRBV2 and TRBJ2-7): EPEVTQTPSHQVTQMGQEVILRCVPISNHLYFYWYRQILGQKVEFLVSFYNNEISEKSEIFDDQFSVERPDGSNFTLKIRSTKLEDSAMYFCASKGAGYEQYFGPGTRLTVT.

The chain employs TRBV6-5 and TRBJ2-1, with D perhaps matching TRBD1 or TRBD2 (5 bases each). V dropped 7 bases and J dropped 6 bases, with 19 bases sitting between them. Germline V gene sequence: CDR1 MNHEY, CDR2 SVGAGI. The CDR3 consists of 15 residues. The CDR3 spells CASKASRDPGNEQFF. In DNA form, the CDR3 reads TGTGCCAGCAAGGCTAGCAGGGACCCCGGCAATGAGCAGTTCTTC.

This clonotype was observed once. The J gene is TRBJ2-7, the V gene TRBV10-3; 7 positions agree with TRBD1. Germline values: CDR1 ENHRY, CDR2 SYGVKD. This CDR3 region has 12 residues. V trimming: 11 bases; J trimming: 1 base; junction bases outside the gene matches: 5. The CDR3, as DNA: TGTGCCGTCCAGGGACAGTCCTACGAGCAGTACTTC. Translating gives CAVQGQSYEQYF.

V and J are TRBV20-1 and TRBJ2-4; TRBD1 might be the D (5 bases). Judging by the DNA end, TRBJ2-7 fits better; the J call may be wrong. Germline V CDR1 and CDR2: DFQATT, SNEGSKA (reference sequence). The CDR3 has 11 amino acids. The CDR3, as DNA: TGCAGTGCTAGTCAGGGTAACGAGCAGTACTTC. Its protein is CSASQGNEQYF.

CDR3 amino acids: CASLDEARDTQYF. The CDR3 nucleotides are TGCGCCAGTCTGGACGAGGCAAGAGATACGCAGTATTTT. This chain connects TRBV5-1 to TRBJ2-3; the D is unclear. The CDR3 sequence is 13 residues long. Germline CDR1 is SGHRS and CDR2 is YFSETQ. V was cut by 8 bases and J by 5 bases, with 15 bases left in between.

This clonotype occurred a few times. V usage is TRBV5-1 and J usage is TRBJ2-6, with 7 bases lining up with TRBD1. Germline values: CDR1 SGHRS, CDR2 YFSETQ. This CDR3 comprises 17 residues. V shed 4 bases, J shed 2 bases, and the junction held 9 bases outside the gene matches. CDR3 loop: CASSMTVGGAGANVLTF. CDR3 nucleotides: TGCGCCAGCAGCATGACTGTAGGGGGCGCTGGGGCCAACGTCCTGACTTTC. Supplemented by reference TRBV5-1 and TRBJ2-6, the full variable domain reads KAGVTQTPRYLIKTRGQQVTLSCSPISGHRSVSWYQQTPGQGLQFLFEYFSETQRNKGNFPGRFSGRQFSNSRSEMNVSTLELGDSALYLCASSMTVGGAGANVLTFGAGSRLTVL.